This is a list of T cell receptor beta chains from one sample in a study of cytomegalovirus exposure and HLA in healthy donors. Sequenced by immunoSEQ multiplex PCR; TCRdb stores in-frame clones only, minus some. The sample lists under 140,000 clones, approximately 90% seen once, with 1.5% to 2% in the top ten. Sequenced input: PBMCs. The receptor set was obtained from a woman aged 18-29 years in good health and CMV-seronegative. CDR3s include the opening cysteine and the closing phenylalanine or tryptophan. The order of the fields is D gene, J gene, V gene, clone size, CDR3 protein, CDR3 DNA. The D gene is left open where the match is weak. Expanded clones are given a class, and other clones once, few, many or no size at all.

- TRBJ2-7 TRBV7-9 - CASSRTENSYEQYF TGTGCCAGCAGCCGGACAGAGAACTCCTACGAGCAGTACTTC
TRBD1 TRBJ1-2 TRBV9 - CASSVPQGQGYGYTF TGTGCCAGCAGCGTTCCTCAGGGACAGGGCTATGGCTACACCTTC
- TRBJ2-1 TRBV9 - CASSPDYNEQFF TGTGCCAGCAGCCCAGACTACAATGAGCAGTTCTTC
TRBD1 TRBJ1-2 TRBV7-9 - CASSYGSGQGNYTF TGTGCCAGCAGCTATGGAAGCGGACAGGGGAACTACACCTTC
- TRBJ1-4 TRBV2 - CASSEQGSNEKLFF TGTGCCAGCAGTGAACAGGGGAGTAATGAAAAACTGTTTTTT
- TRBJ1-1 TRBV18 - CASSPVTVNTEAFF TGTGCCAGCTCACCGGTAACGGTGAACACTGAAGCTTTCTTT
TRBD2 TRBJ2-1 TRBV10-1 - CASSELLAGALNEQFF TGCGCCAGCAGTGAGTTACTAGCGGGGGCTCTGAATGAGCAGTTCTTC
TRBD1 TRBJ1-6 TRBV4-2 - CASSPSGQGNSPLHF TGTGCCAGCAGCCCCTCCGGACAGGGTAATTCACCCCTCCACTTT
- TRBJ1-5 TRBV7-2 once CASSTLGGRWEQGNQPQHF TGTGCCAGCAGCACCCTGGGTGGGCGGTGGGAGCAAGGCAATCAGCCCCAGCATTTT
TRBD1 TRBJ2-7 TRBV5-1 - CASSLVRGTGSSYEQYF TGCGCCAGCAGCTTGGTTAGAGGGACAGGGTCGTCCTACGAGCAGTACTTC
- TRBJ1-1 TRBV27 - CASSFKMNTEAFF TGTGCCAGCAGTTTTAAAATGAACACTGAAGCTTTCTTT
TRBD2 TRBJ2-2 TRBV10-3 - CAISDSSSGRLGTGELFF TGTGCCATCAGTGATTCTAGTAGCGGGAGGCTCGGAACCGGGGAGCTGTTTTTT
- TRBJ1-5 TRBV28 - CASSYRAGRHSNQPQHF TGTGCCAGCAGTTATAGGGCGGGCAGACATAGCAATCAGCCCCAGCATTTT
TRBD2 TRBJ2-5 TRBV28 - CASSLTGGLEETQYF TGTGCCAGCAGTTTAACGGGGGGGCTAGAAGAGACCCAGTACTTC
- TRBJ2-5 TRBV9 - CASSVGGRAETQYF TGTGCCAGCAGCGTAGGGGGCAGGGCAGAGACCCAGTACTTC
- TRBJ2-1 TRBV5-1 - CASSFGTFNEQFF TGCGCCAGCAGCTTCGGGACATTCAATGAGCAGTTCTTC
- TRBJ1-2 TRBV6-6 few CASSRDTGYSGYTF TGTGCCAGCAGTCGAGATACAGGGTACAGTGGCTACACCTTC